This TCR beta chain derives from a study of T-cell reconstitution after alpha-beta-depleted transplantation in children. Germline-derived CDR1 and CDR2 are KGHDR and SFDVKD. The CDR3 loop spans 14 amino acids. V dropped 4 bases and J dropped 11; count of bases not matched to a gene: 6. A library of TCRbeta sequences, prepared with unique molecular identifiers, was generated. TCRdb reanalysed the PCR reads using MiXCR and keeps one entry per CDR3 protein. The table records 330,000 or so distinct CDR3 sequences, over 9% of them present only once. This TCR was recovered from a human donor who donated a stem cell graft to a child with acute lymphoblastic leukemia. The rearrangement links TRBV24-1 to TRBJ2-3; 12 bases are a match to TRBD2. Sequencing was performed on PBMCs from the stem cell graft donor, taken from the stem cell graft. CDR3 protein: CATSELTSGSMQYF. The CDR3 region has the DNA TGTGCCACCAGTGAACTGACTAGCGGGAGTATGCAGTATTTT.